Below are 18 T cell receptor beta chains sequenced from a single sample in a study of regulatory T cells in long-lasting Graves disease. Time point defined: newly diagnosed GD, antithyroid drugs for less than 3 months. PBMC RNA served as the TCR library source. The authors built TCR beta libraries using iRepertoire HTBI primers and Arm-PCR of CDR3 regions. In TCRdb, the multiplex PCR reads were re-called with MiXCR into one record per CDR3 protein. The sample includes approximately 390,000 distinct CDR3 sequences, roughly 17% of them seen just once. Separately, the same data were catalogued under a study of T cells in Graves' hyperthyroidism and ophthalmopathy.

Sequencing was performed on peripheral blood mononuclear cells (PBMCs), taken at new diagnosis, from a patient treated with antithyroid drugs. These receptors originate from a woman between 18 and 30 years old with Graves disease.

In the case of this clonotype: A much larger clone lies a single base off, so this may be a read error. V is TRBV12-3 or TRBV12-4 and J is TRBJ2-1; no clear D. Trimming shortened V by 8 bases and J by 5 bases, and 16 bases separated the two germline ends. The CDR3 consists of 14 residues. CDR3 sequence (DNA): TGTGCCAGCGGTTACTACGGGTTGAACAATGAGCAGTTCTTC. Its translation: CASGYYGLNNEQFF.

This clonotype was recorded at least ten times. V gene TRBV6-1 combines with J gene TRBJ1-2; TRBD1 might be the D (6 bases). The CDR3 covers 13 residues. V lost 5 bases and J lost 7, with 14 bases in between. Looked up from germline, CDR1 is MNHNS and CDR2 is SASEGT. The CDR3 loop reads CASSPHQTGGYTF. In nucleotides, the CDR3 is TGTGCCAGCAGTCCGCATCAGACAGGTGGCTACACCTTC.

This rearrangement joins TRBV3-1 to TRBJ2-2, with D maybe TRBD1 (5 bases). The germline gives CDR1 LGHDT, CDR2 YNNKEL (reference sequence). The germline V and J ends were trimmed by 1 base and 2 bases, with 8 bases remaining between them. This CDR3 region has 15 residues. DNA for the CDR3: TGTGCCAGCAGCCAAGGACAGCTAAACACCGGGGAGCTGTTTTTT. It specifies CASSQGQLNTGELFF. The full variable domain, rest sourced from reference TRBV3-1 and TRBJ2-2, is DTAVSQTPKYLVTQMGNDKSIKCEQNLGHDTMYWYKQDSKKFLKIMFSYNNKELIINETVPNRFSPKSPDKAHLNLHINSLELGDSAVYFCASSQGQLNTGELFFGEGSRLTVL.

This clonotype was counted a few times. The chain is built from TRBV9 and TRBJ2-2, with D unresolved. The CDR3 contains 15 residues. V was clipped by 0 bases and J by 5 bases, with 11 bases between them. The germline gives CDR1 SGDLS, CDR2 YYNGEE. The CDR3, as DNA: TGTGCCAGCAGCGTAGAGGGAACAGCGACCGGGGAGCTGTTTTTT. Translated: CASSVEGTATGELFF.

The rearrangement links TRBV19 to TRBJ2-1, with TRBD2 matching over 8 bases. The CDR3 extends over 15 amino acids. Per the germline V gene, CDR1 is LNHDA and CDR2 is SQIVND (reference sequence). J gave up 4 bases and V 5 bases, and 7 bases lay outside the gene matches. Here the CDR3 DNA reads TGTGCCAGTAGTTTAATAGCGGGAACTTACAATGAGCAGTTCTTC. Its translation: CASSLIAGTYNEQFF. The whole variable domain, remainder taken from reference TRBV19 and TRBJ2-1, is DGGITQSPKYLFRKEGQNVTLSCEQNLNHDAMYWYRQDPGQGLRLIYYSQIVNDFQKGDIAEGYSVSREKKESFPLTVTSAQKNPTAFYLCASSLIAGTYNEQFFGPGTRLTVL.

This clonotype was seen many times. The CDR3 sequence: CASSQYSGGAFVNEQFF. DNA for the CDR3: TGTGCCAGCAGCCAATATAGCGGGGGGGCCTTTGTCAATGAGCAGTTCTTC. This chain uses TRBV3-1 with TRBJ2-1; 11 nucleotides agree with TRBD2. The germline gives CDR1 LGHDT, CDR2 YNNKEL (reference sequence). After removal of 2 bases from V and 6 bases from J, the junction contained 9 bases not matched to a gene. The CDR3 has 17 residues.

This clonotype was observed at least ten times. V is TRBV7-2 and J is TRBJ2-1; D possibly corresponds to TRBD2 (6 bases). Germline CDR1 SGHTA, CDR2 FQGNSA. The V and J ends lost 0 bases and 0 bases respectively, with 9 bases between them. The CDR3 runs 16 residues. DNA of the CDR3: TGTGCCAGCAGCTTAGCGCACGGGAGCTCCTACAATGAGCAGTTCTTC. The encoded protein is CASSLAHGSSYNEQFF.

The chain is built from TRBV28 and TRBJ1-5; 11 bases agree with TRBD1. There are 17 residues in the CDR3. The germline gives CDR1 MDHEN, CDR2 SYDVKM. Trimming cost V 4 bases and J 1 base; bases outside gene matches: 6. CDR3 DNA: TGTGCCAGCAGTTCCGGACAGGGGGCAAAAAGCAATCAGCCCCAGCATTTT. Translation gives CASSSGQGAKSNQPQHF.

V gene TRBV20-1 combines with J gene TRBJ2-3; the match to TRBD2 covers 9 bases. Germline V gene sequence: CDR1 DFQATT, CDR2 SNEGSKA (reference sequence). V lost 3 bases to trimming and J lost 7 bases; unmatched junction nucleotides: 14. The CDR3 contains 16 residues. The CDR3 reads CSASALRGGSLNTQYF. CDR3 coding DNA: TGCAGTGCTAGTGCCTTGCGGGGGGGCTCACTAAATACGCAGTATTTT.

There are many counts of this clonotype. The chain employs TRBV5-6 and TRBJ2-3, with TRBD2 matching over 8 bases. Germline values: CDR1 SGHDT, CDR2 YYEEEE. V shed 0 bases, J shed 4 bases, and the junction held 1 base outside the gene matches. This CDR3 is 14 amino acids long. CDR3: CASSLATSADTQYF. CDR3 sequence (DNA): TGTGCCAGCAGCTTGGCGACTAGCGCAGATACGCAGTATTTT.

On this clonotype itself: Since a much larger clone is just one base distant, this may be a read error. The genes are TRBV10-3 and TRBJ1-5, with D unclear. This CDR3 has 14 residues. Germline assignment: CDR1 ENHRY and CDR2 SYGVKD. This CDR3 reads CALSEVAQNQPQHF. The CDR3 DNA reads as TGTGCCCTCAGTGAGGTGGCCCAAAATCAGCCCCAGCATTTT.

In its sample, this clonotype was seen many times. The chain recombines TRBV6-1 with TRBJ1-5; weak D call: TRBD1 (6 bases). Germline CDR1 MNHNS, CDR2 SASEGT. Trimming removed 7 bases from V and 9 bases from J, with 13 bases in between. This CDR3 spans 12 amino acids. The CDR3 bases are TGTGCCAGCACCAGGGGCAGTGGGCCCCAGCATTTT. Protein sequence: CASTRGSGPQHF.

This clonotype was detected many times. V usage is TRBV29-1 and J usage is TRBJ1-1; D is uncertain. V lost 1 base and J lost 2, with 5 bases in between. CDR1 and CDR2 from the germline V gene are SQVTM and ANQGSEA. CDR3 length: 12 amino acids. CDR3 DNA sequence: TGCAGCGTTGAAGGCGAAAACACTGAAGCTTTCTTT. It translates to CSVEGENTEAFF.

This clonotype was detected many times. This chain joins TRBV28 and TRBJ2-5; 9 bases match TRBD1. Per germline, CDR1 MDHEN and CDR2 SYDVKM. The CDR3 sequence is 14 residues long. V gave up 6 bases and J gave up 2 bases; unmatched junction bases: 4. This CDR3 is CASRTGTGQETQYF. The CDR3 DNA reads as TGTGCCAGCAGGACCGGGACAGGGCAAGAGACCCAGTACTTC.

This clonotype came up many times. This chain connects TRBV28 to TRBJ2-5; 7 bases are shared with TRBD1. Germline V gene sequence: CDR1 MDHEN, CDR2 SYDVKM. The CDR3 runs to 13 residues. After removal of 3 bases from V and 14 bases from J, the junction contained 12 bases not matched to a gene. The CDR3 spells CASSFRVTGQIYF. The CDR3 DNA reads as TGTGCCAGCAGTTTTCGGGTGACGGGACAGATTTACTTC.

This clonotype has only one observation. The chain employs TRBV7-9 and TRBJ2-5; no clear D gene. Germline CDR1 and CDR2: SEHNR and FQNEAQ (reference sequence). The CDR3 loop spans 14 amino acids. Trimming took 1 base from V and 1 from J, leaving 7 bases between them. In nucleotides, the CDR3 is TGTGCCAGCAGCTTAGACGCCACCCAAGAGACCCAGTACTTC. Translation gives CASSLDATQETQYF. Filled out from reference TRBV7-9 and TRBJ2-5, the complete variable domain reads DTGVSQNPRHKITKRGQNVTFRCDPISEHNRLYWYRQTLGQGPEFLTYFQNEAQLEKSRLLSDRFSAERPKGSFSTLEIQRTEQGDSAMYLCASSLDATQETQYFGPGTRLLVL.

This clonotype was observed a few times. The J gene is TRBJ2-7, the V gene TRBV13; D gene ambiguous. The CDR3 is 16 residues long. Trimming shortened V by 5 bases and J by 6 bases, and 23 bases separated the two germline ends. Germline V CDR1 and CDR2: PRHDT, FYEKMQ (reference sequence). The CDR3 sequence is CASSPPPASPNLEQYF. As DNA, the CDR3 is TGTGCCAGCAGCCCCCCTCCAGCGAGCCCCAACCTCGAGCAGTACTTC. The full variable domain, in which reference TRBV13 and TRBJ2-7 provide the parts outside the CDR3, is AAGVIQSPRHLIKEKRETATLKCYPIPRHDTVYWYQQGPGQDPQFLISFYEKMQSDKGSIPDRFSAQQFSDYHSELNMSSLELGDSALYFCASSPPPASPNLEQYFGPGTRLTVT.

The gene calls are TRBV24-1 and TRBJ2-7; D might be TRBD2 (6 bases). Germline CDR1 and CDR2: KGHDR and SFDVKD. Between the trimmed V and J ends, which lost 1 base and 0 bases, there was a span of 18 bases. The CDR3 is 18 amino acids. The CDR3 nucleotides are TGTGCCACCAGTGATTTTTGGGTGGCGGGATTTACCTCCTACGAGCAGTACTTC. Its protein is CATSDFWVAGFTSYEQYF.